This T cell receptor beta chain emerged from a study of blood T cell repertoires in COVID-19. The overall study: Acute and convalescent COVID-19 samples came from the United States, Italy and Spain. T cells, B-cell-depleted T cells, or PBMCs supplied cDNA or gDNA.

Authors' data handling: Amplification of reference gene primers was used by the study to estimate nucleated cell counts. This table comes from immunoSEQ multiplex PCR, and its TCRdb copy is limited to in-frame clones, with some not included. That table is the source of V, J and clone size, and D and trimming were worked out from the DNA. The sample holds around 320,000 clones, over 75% seen once. V dropped 4 bases and J dropped 4 bases, with 11 bases sitting between them. Germline V gene sequence: CDR1 SGDLS, CDR2 YYNGEE. The CDR3 is 13 residues long. This chain connects TRBV9 to TRBJ1-2; weak D call: TRBD1 (6 bases). Sequenced material: peripheral blood. This TCR was sampled from a human donor in a cohort sampled during active COVID-19. CDR3 loop: CASSQGHTYGYTF. The CDR3 coding sequence is TGTGCCAGCAGCCAGGGACACACCTATGGCTACACCTTC.